The TCR beta chain described here comes from a study of blood T cells in healthy people across ages. Study observations and caveats: It was not possible, with unsorted PBMCs, to conclusively compare naive and antigen-experienced cells.

Germline loops: CDR1 MNHEY, CDR2 SVGEGT. Trimming removed 6 bases from V and 5 bases from J; junction bases left unmatched: 9. The CDR3 covers 14 residues. About this clonotype: Its specificity is unknown.

Primers used in a second PCR of about 6 to 11 cycles were a sample-barcoded 5' primer and a J-beta primer mix. Through a template-switch adaptor with 12 random nucleotides, each cDNA molecule received a tag. TCRdb re-analysed the 5' RACE reads in MiXCR, keeping a single row per CDR3 protein. The sample shows a few hundred thousand distinct CDR3 sequences, 50% to 60% of them seen only once. The sequencing sample was made of blood. This TCR was recovered from a man in his 60s in good health. J is TRBJ2-7 and V is TRBV6-2 or TRBV6-3, with 8 bases that match TRBD2. The CDR3 region is CASRQSGSTNEQYF. In nucleotides, the CDR3 is TGTGCCAGCAGACAAAGCGGGAGCACGAACGAGCAGTACTTC.